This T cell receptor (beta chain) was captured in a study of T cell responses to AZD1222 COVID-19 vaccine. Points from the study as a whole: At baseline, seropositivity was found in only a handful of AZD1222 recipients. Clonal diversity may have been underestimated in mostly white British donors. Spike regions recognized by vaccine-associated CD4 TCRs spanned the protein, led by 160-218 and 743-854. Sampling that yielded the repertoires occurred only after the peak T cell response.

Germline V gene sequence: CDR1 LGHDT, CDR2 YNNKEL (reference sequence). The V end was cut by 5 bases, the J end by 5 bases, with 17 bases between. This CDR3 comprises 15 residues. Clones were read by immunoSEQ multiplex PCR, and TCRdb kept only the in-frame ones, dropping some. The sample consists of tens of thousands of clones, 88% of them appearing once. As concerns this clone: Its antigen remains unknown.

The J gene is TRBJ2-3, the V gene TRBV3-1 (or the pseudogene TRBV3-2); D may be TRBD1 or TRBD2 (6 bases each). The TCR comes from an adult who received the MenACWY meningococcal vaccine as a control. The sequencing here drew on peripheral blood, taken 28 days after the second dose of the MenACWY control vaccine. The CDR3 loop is CASSAGTGREDTQYF. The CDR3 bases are TGTGCCAGCAGCGCGGGAACAGGGCGGGAAGATACGCAGTATTTT.